The sequence of this T cell receptor beta chain was determined in a study of early T cells in non-severe SARS-CoV-2 infection. The wider study: Whole-blood bulk RNA, unsorted, was sequenced, and chains were unpaired.

Study results and limitations: VDJdb matches were skewed toward anti-spike CD8 T cell responses.

This clonotype appeared many times. No antigen is known for it. This CDR3 region has 18 residues. CDR1 is MDHEN and CDR2 is SYDVKM in the germline V gene. Germline trimming cut 5 bases from V and 5 bases from J; bases unmatched to any gene: 11. Individual cDNA molecules received unique molecular identifiers. TCRdb re-called the 5' RACE reads through MiXCR, storing one row per CDR3 protein. The sample carries over 25,000 distinct CDR3 sequences, about 6.7% recorded once. This rearrangement joins TRBV28 to TRBJ2-1; 14 bases fit TRBD2. Source material: whole blood. This clonotype originated in an adult who was a healthcare worker with PCR-confirmed SARS-CoV-2 infection or an uninfected control (not recorded which). CDR3 in amino acids: CASSPMRLAGGLNNEQFF. CDR3 nucleotide sequence: TGTGCCAGCAGTCCAATGCGACTAGCGGGAGGGCTTAACAATGAGCAGTTCTTC.